One TCR beta chain is described in this entry. This entry is derived from a study of OX40 agonist ivuxolimab in advanced cancers. CDR3 length: 15 residues. Germline CDR1 and CDR2: LNHDA and SQIVND (reference sequence). V was pared by 7 bases and J by 3 bases, with 15 bases between. Assay: immunoSEQ multiplex PCR; the TCRdb copy retains only in-frame clones and omits some. The sample has over 85,000 clones, around four fifths seen once. The input for sequencing was CD4+ or CD8+ T cells sorted from blood, taken in a trial of the OX40 agonist ivuxolimab. The genes are TRBV19 and TRBJ1-4, with D perhaps TRBD1 (5 bases). This receptor was obtained from an adult with an advanced solid tumor such as melanoma, head and neck, liver or kidney cancer. This CDR3 reads CASNNEGRANEKLFF. In nucleotides, the CDR3 is TGTGCCAGTAACAACGAGGGACGCGCTAATGAAAAACTGTTTTTT.